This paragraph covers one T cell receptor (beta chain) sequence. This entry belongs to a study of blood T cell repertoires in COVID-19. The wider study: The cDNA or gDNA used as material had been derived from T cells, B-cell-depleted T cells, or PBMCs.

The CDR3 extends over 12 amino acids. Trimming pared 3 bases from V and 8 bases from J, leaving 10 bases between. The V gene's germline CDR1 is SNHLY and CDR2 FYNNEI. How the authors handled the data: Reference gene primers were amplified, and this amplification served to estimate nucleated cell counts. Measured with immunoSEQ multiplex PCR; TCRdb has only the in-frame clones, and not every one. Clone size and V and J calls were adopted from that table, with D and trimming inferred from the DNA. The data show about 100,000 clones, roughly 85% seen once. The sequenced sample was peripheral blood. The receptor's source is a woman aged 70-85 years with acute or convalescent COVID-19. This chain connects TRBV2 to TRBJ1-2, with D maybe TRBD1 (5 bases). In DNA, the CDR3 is TGTGCCAGCAGTGAGGGACTGGGAGGCTACACCTTC. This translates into CASSEGLGGYTF.